Below are 7 T cell receptor beta chains sequenced from a single sample in a study of T-cell reconstitution after alpha-beta-depleted transplantation in children (dated by TCRdb to the mid-2010s). Preparation of the library involved PCR. Sequencing took place on an Illumina HiSeq 2500. TCR library preparation used molecular barcoding, with unique molecular identifiers applied to normalize quantification of the TCRbeta repertoire. TCRdb took the public reads, trimmed them with fastp at Q25, ran MiXCR for clone calling and kept in-frame beta chains. Each entry merges the rows of one CDR3 protein and shows their most common DNA and genes. The sample table shows about 580,000 distinct CDR3 sequences, and more than 20% are seen once. Of the sample, under 45% is held by the ten largest clones. The treatment or condition label on this specimen signifies: allogeneic hematopoietic cell transplantation with graft depleted of TCRalphabeta T cells and CD19 B cells.

The input for sequencing was PBMCs, taken before TCRalphabeta/CD19-depleted stem cell transplant. The receptors were sampled from a boy under three years old with Wiskott-Aldrich syndrome, due to receive a stem cell transplant.

This chain connects TRBV5-1 to TRBJ1-4; TRBD1 matches at 8 bases. The CDR3 spans 18 residues. Germline V gene data show CDR1 as SGHRS and CDR2 as YFSETQ. The J segment lost 8 bases and the V segment lost 2 bases, leaving 17 bases of the junction unmatched. The CDR3, as DNA: TGCGCCAGCAGCTTCCTTCCCGGGACAGGTGGGTCGAGCGAAAAACTGTTTTTT. Translating gives CASSFLPGTGGSSEKLFF. The full variable domain, its missing parts supplied by reference TRBV5-1 and TRBJ1-4, is KAGVTQTPRYLIKTRGQQVTLSCSPISGHRSVSWYQQTPGQGLQFLFEYFSETQRNKGNFPGRFSGRQFSNSRSEMNVSTLELGDSALYLCASSFLPGTGGSSEKLFFGSGTQLSVL.

The chain's CDR3 is CASSLELAGVLDTQYF. The CDR3 DNA follows: TGTGCCAGCAGTTTAGAACTAGCGGGAGTCCTAGATACGCAGTATTTT. V and J are TRBV12-3 or TRBV12-4 and TRBJ2-3; the match to TRBD2 covers 11 bases. After removal of 1 base from V and 5 bases from J, the junction contained 5 bases not matched to a gene. The CDR3 loop spans 16 amino acids.

The table lists this clonotype with a few counts. The V call is TRBV5-1, the J call TRBJ2-1; 8 bases fit TRBD2. The CDR3 is 16 residues long. CDR1 and CDR2 (germline): SGHRS, YFSETQ. V gave up 3 bases and J gave up 2 bases; unmatched junction bases: 7. This chain's CDR3 is CASSSLAGLAYNEQFF. As DNA, the CDR3 is TGCGCCAGCAGCTCCTTAGCGGGACTAGCCTACAATGAGCAGTTCTTC.

The rearrangement uses TRBV20-1 and TRBJ2-7; the match to TRBD2 covers 8 bases. The germline CDR1 and CDR2 sequences are DFQATT and SNEGSKA (reference sequence). Germline trimming cut 5 bases from V and 6 bases from J; bases unmatched to any gene: 12. This CDR3 has 14 amino acids. CDR3 DNA: TGCAGTGCTGCGAGCGGGGGCCTGGTAGGCGAGCAGTACTTC. It codes for CSAASGGLVGEQYF.

The J gene is TRBJ1-2, the V gene TRBV10-3, with 7 nucleotides matching TRBD1. The junction had 12 bases not matched to a gene; V was cut back by 7 bases and J by 1 base. Germline V gene sequence: CDR1 ENHRY, CDR2 SYGVKD. The CDR3 is 16 amino acids. CDR3 nucleotides: TGTGCCATCAATAGTCTCGGGGACAGATTTAACTATGGCTACACCTTC. Protein: CAINSLGDRFNYGYTF.

This clonotype has just a few counts. The chain uses TRBV20-1 and TRBJ1-1; D may be TRBD1 (6 bases). Germline V gene data show CDR1 as DFQATT and CDR2 as SNEGSKA (reference sequence). CDR3 length: 15 residues. The V end lost 6 bases, the J end lost 3 bases, and 20 bases lay between the germline ends. The CDR3 is CSAGIRGRMDTEAFF. The CDR3, as DNA: TGCAGTGCGGGTATCAGGGGTCGGATGGACACTGAAGCTTTCTTT.

In this sample, this clonotype turned up a few times. The chain recombines TRBV7-2 with TRBJ2-1; unclear D gene. Trimming pared 3 bases from V and 6 bases from J, leaving 15 bases between. There are 15 residues in the CDR3. Per germline, CDR1 SGHTA and CDR2 FQGNSA. CDR3 loop: CASSLWVGPLNEQFF. The CDR3 nucleotides are TGTGCCAGCAGCTTGTGGGTTGGCCCACTCAATGAGCAGTTCTTC.